This TCR beta chain was observed in a study of blood T cell repertoires in COVID-19. The V gene end was trimmed by 11 bases and the J gene end by 9 bases; junction bases not matched to a gene: 10. The CDR3 is 14 amino acids. The germline V gene encodes CDR1 LGHDT and CDR2 YNNKEL (reference sequence). Study processing details: Reference gene primer amplification in the assay estimated nucleated cell counts. The table came from immunoSEQ multiplex PCR; TCRdb's copy has only in-frame clones and leaves some out. For V, J and clone size, that table is used; D and trimming come from the DNA. The data contain roughly 80,000 clones, 82% of them seen just once; the ten biggest clones take up approximately 12%.

The receptor was derived from a man older than 75 with acute or convalescent COVID-19. The material sequenced was peripheral blood. The gene calls are TRBV3-1 (or the pseudogene TRBV3-2) and TRBJ1-6; 10 bases are a match to TRBD1. The CDR3 loop reads CASSPGTGVSPLHF. CDR3 DNA sequence: TGTGCCTCCTCCCCCGGGACAGGGGTTTCACCCCTCCACTTT.